Below are 22 T cell receptor beta chains sequenced from a single sample in a study of control samples from healthy donors and cancer patients. Measured with immunoSEQ multiplex PCR; TCRdb has only the in-frame clones, and not every one. The repertoire includes under 200,000 clones, about 94% of them detected once, and 14% sits in the top ten. Sequencing was carried out using PBMCs. These receptors came from a man in his sixties with colorectal cancer.

V gene TRBV13 combines with J gene TRBJ2-2, with D uncertain. This CDR3 is built from 14 residues. Trimming pared 5 bases from V and 6 bases from J, leaving 13 bases between. CDR1 and CDR2 from the germline V gene are PRHDT and FYEKMQ (reference sequence). CDR3 sequence reads: CASSLLDQSGELFF. The CDR3 DNA reads TGTGCCAGCAGCCTTCTTGACCAGTCCGGGGAGCTGTTTTTT.

The V call is TRBV15, the J call TRBJ2-5, with D perhaps TRBD1 or TRBD2 (6 bases each). Looked up from germline, CDR1 is LNHNV and CDR2 is YYDKDF (reference sequence). Trimming took off 3 bases at V and 1 base at J, with 12 bases between the two ends. This CDR3 is 15 amino acids long. This CDR3 is CATSRRGDPQETQYF. In DNA form, the CDR3 reads TGTGCCACCAGCAGGAGGGGGGACCCCCAAGAGACCCAGTACTTC.

V and J are TRBV5-6 and TRBJ1-5; D unclear. In germline, CDR1 is SGHDT, CDR2 YYEEEE. Between the trimmed V and J ends, which lost 4 bases and 0 bases, there was a span of 11 bases. This CDR3 has 15 amino acids. The CDR3, as DNA: TGTGCCAGCAGCAGAGACGGATATAGCAATCAGCCCCAGCATTTT. It is translated as CASSRDGYSNQPQHF.

This rearrangement joins TRBV25-1 to TRBJ2-5; the D gene is possibly TRBD2 (5 bases). Trimming cost V 1 base and J 0 bases, with 12 bases left between them. Germline assignment: CDR1 MGHDK and CDR2 SYGVNS. The CDR3 runs to 16 residues. The CDR3 protein is CASSELDYQYQETQYF. CDR3 nucleotide sequence: TGTGCCAGCAGTGAATTAGACTACCAGTACCAAGAGACCCAGTACTTC.

This clone was seen just once. In nucleotides, the CDR3 is TGTGCCAGCAGTAAGACGGACGTGGAGACCCAGTACTTC. Protein: CASSKTDVETQYF. The genes are TRBV6-5 and TRBJ2-5; D gene uncertain. V lost 5 bases, J lost 5 bases, and 12 bases lay in between. The CDR3 length is 13 residues. Germline CDR1 reads MNHEY; CDR2 reads SVGAGI.

The J gene is TRBJ2-5, the V gene TRBV5-4; 9 bases line up with TRBD2. Germline CDR1 SGHNT, CDR2 YYREEE (reference sequence). This CDR3 is built from 18 residues. Germline trimming cut 3 bases from V and 5 bases from J; bases unmatched to any gene: 17. CDR3 DNA sequence: TGTGCCAGCAGCTCTGGCGGGGGGGCCGCGTTGTCGATGGAGACCCAGTACTTC. Translating gives CASSSGGGAALSMETQYF.

V gene TRBV6-1 combines with J gene TRBJ2-7; D call uncertain. Germline CDR1 and CDR2: MNHNS and SASEGT. This CDR3 contains 13 residues. V was pared by 1 base and J by 5 bases, with 9 bases between. CDR3 coding DNA: TGTGCCAGCAGTGAAGTAACTAACCACGAGCAGTACTTC. This gives the protein CASSEVTNHEQYF.

The chain carries TRBV3-1 (or the pseudogene TRBV3-2) and TRBJ2-3, with TRBD2 matching over 9 bases. This CDR3 comprises 14 residues. V lost 7 bases to trimming and J lost 4 bases; unmatched junction nucleotides: 6. Germline V gene sequence: CDR1 LGHDT, CDR2 YNNKEL (reference sequence). CDR3 region: CASIKAGGSDTQYF. DNA of the CDR3: TGTGCCAGCATTAAAGCGGGGGGTTCAGATACGCAGTATTTT.

The V gene is TRBV19, the J gene TRBJ1-1, with a tentative D call TRBD1 (6 bases). The V gene lost 6 bases and the J gene lost 8 bases, with 13 bases spanning the gap. Germline V gene lookup returns CDR1 LNHDA and CDR2 SQIVND (reference sequence). The CDR3 has 12 amino acids. The CDR3 DNA reads as TGTGCCAGTAGCTCGCCCACAGGGGAAGCTTTCTTT. This sequence encodes CASSSPTGEAFF.

The genes are TRBV10-3 and TRBJ1-2, with TRBD1 matching over 12 bases. V dropped 0 bases and J dropped 4; count of bases not matched to a gene: 6. In germline, CDR1 is ENHRY, CDR2 SYGVKD. The CDR3 has 17 residues. The CDR3, as DNA: TGTGCCATCAGTGAGTCTACCGGGACAGGGGGCGGCTATGGCTACACCTTC. Translation gives CAISESTGTGGGYGYTF.

This chain links TRBV27 with TRBJ2-7, with D perhaps TRBD1 or TRBD2 (6 bases each). CDR1 and CDR2 from the germline V gene are MNHEY and SMNVEV (reference sequence). CDR3 length: 13 residues. DNA for the CDR3: TGTGTCTCAAGGGGGGCGGTAGCCTACGAGCAGTACTTC. It yields the protein CVSRGAVAYEQYF.

This chain uses TRBV19 with TRBJ2-4; 8 positions match TRBD1. CDR3 length: 14 residues. Unmatched junction bases numbered 5, after V lost 5 bases and J lost 5 bases. Germline values: CDR1 LNHDA, CDR2 SQIVND (reference sequence). CDR3 DNA sequence: TGTGCCAGTAGTCCCCGGGACAGGCAAAACATTCAGTACTTC. It codes for CASSPRDRQNIQYF.

This chain links TRBV28 with TRBJ1-5; D gene uncertain. The V gene's germline CDR1 is MDHEN and CDR2 SYDVKM. There are 17 residues in the CDR3. V dropped 2 bases and J dropped 0 bases, with 14 bases sitting between them. The CDR3 bases are TGTGCCAGCAGTTTAAACCGACTAATTAATAGCAATCAGCCCCAGCATTTT. This encodes CASSLNRLINSNQPQHF.

This chain links TRBV27 with TRBJ1-2; 12 nucleotides agree with TRBD1. CDR3 size: 15 residues. The germline V gene has CDR1 MNHEY and CDR2 SMNVEV (reference sequence). V was pared by 5 bases and J by 3 bases, with 4 bases of the junction left unmatched. CDR3 amino acids: CASSVGTGGHYGYTF. CDR3 DNA: TGTGCCAGCAGTGTAGGGACAGGGGGCCACTATGGCTACACCTTC.

This chain connects TRBV7-9 to TRBJ1-6, with D unresolved. CDR3 length: 15 residues. Germline loops: CDR1 SEHNR, CDR2 FQNEAQ (reference sequence). V gave up 1 base and J gave up 9 bases, with 13 bases separating them. CDR3 nucleotide sequence: TGTGCCAGCAGCTTAGGTGGCCCGTCCTTTTCACCCCTCCACTTT. Translating gives CASSLGGPSFSPLHF.

The V gene is TRBV27, the J gene TRBJ1-1; 8 bases line up with TRBD1. V lost 4 bases, J lost 3 bases, and 7 bases stayed unmatched. CDR1 and CDR2 (germline): MNHEY, SMNVEV (reference sequence). The CDR3 runs 15 residues. CDR3 in DNA: TGTGCCAGCAGTTGGACAGGGAATAGGGACACTGAAGCTTTCTTT. It translates to CASSWTGNRDTEAFF.

In its sample, this clone was seen once. This chain connects TRBV7-2 to TRBJ2-5, with 11 bases fitting TRBD2. The J segment lost 3 bases and the V segment lost 6 bases, leaving 6 bases of the junction unmatched. CDR1 and CDR2 (germline): SGHTA, FQGNSA. The CDR3 is made up of 15 amino acids. This chain's CDR3 is CASRLSGGAEETQYF. DNA of the CDR3: TGTGCCAGCAGACTTAGCGGGGGGGCCGAAGAGACCCAGTACTTC.

The chain carries TRBV6-5 and TRBJ1-6; TRBD1 might be the D (6 bases). The CDR3 runs to 13 residues. Germline V gives CDR1 MNHEY, CDR2 SVGAGI. Trimming removed 6 bases at V and 6 bases at J, with 9 bases between. The CDR3 protein is CASRGQPNSPLHF. CDR3 nucleotide sequence: TGTGCCAGCAGAGGACAGCCTAATTCACCCCTCCACTTT.

The J gene is TRBJ2-5, the V gene TRBV5-4; D possibly corresponds to TRBD2 (6 bases). This CDR3 region has 17 residues. Germline CDR1 and CDR2: SGHNT and YYREEE (reference sequence). The V gene lost 5 bases and the J gene lost 3 bases, with 23 bases spanning the gap. CDR3 amino acids: CASSPFTGTQYEETQYF. DNA of the CDR3: TGTGCCAGCAGTCCCTTCACCGGGACTCAGTATGAAGAGACCCAGTACTTC.

J is TRBJ1-1 and V is TRBV5-4, with D unclear. CDR3 length: 15 residues. The germline V and J ends were trimmed by 1 base and 4 bases, with 14 bases remaining between them. In germline, CDR1 is SGHNT, CDR2 YYREEE (reference sequence). The CDR3 here is CASSLPSAGGTEAFF. In DNA form, the CDR3 reads TGTGCCAGCAGCTTGCCCTCGGCGGGCGGCACTGAAGCTTTCTTT.

This clone was picked up one time. CDR3 sequence reads: CASSLGRGGKYEQYF. The CDR3 region has the DNA TGTGCCAGCAGCTTAGGGAGAGGGGGAAAATACGAGCAGTACTTC. This chain joins TRBV11-2 and TRBJ2-7, with TRBD1 as a possible D gene (6 bases). CDR3 length equals 15 residues. Per germline, CDR1 SGHAT and CDR2 FQNNGV. The V end lost 1 base, the J end lost 4 bases, and 14 bases lay between the germline ends.

V and J are TRBV10-3 and TRBJ2-5, with 8 positions matching TRBD1. J gave up 2 bases and V 6 bases, and 2 bases lay outside the gene matches. The CDR3 consists of 13 residues. Germline lookup yields CDR1 ENHRY and CDR2 SYGVKD. CDR3 sequence: CAIRDRVQETQYF. DNA of the CDR3: TGTGCCATCAGGGACAGGGTTCAAGAGACCCAGTACTTC.